This passage covers 30 T cell receptor beta chains from one sample sequenced in a study of blood T cell repertoires in COVID-19. Measured with immunoSEQ multiplex PCR; TCRdb has only the in-frame clones, and not every one. Seen here are approximately 150,000 clones, about 90% observed once, and the top ten hold approximately 1.5%. The sample comprised peripheral blood. Source of these receptors: a woman aged 45-65 years with acute or convalescent COVID-19.

V usage is TRBV27 and J usage is TRBJ1-6, with 9 bases identical to TRBD1. This CDR3 spans 14 amino acids. The germline CDR1 and CDR2 sequences are MNHEY and SMNVEV (reference sequence). With 7 bases clipped from V and 11 bases from J, the junction kept 9 bases outside the gene matches. In DNA form, the CDR3 reads TGTGCCAGCACCTTACAGGGGGCGCTTACACCCCTCCACTTT. Its protein product is CASTLQGALTPLHF.

The gene calls are TRBV9 and TRBJ2-5, with TRBD2 matching over 14 bases. The germline V gene encodes CDR1 SGDLS and CDR2 YYNGEE. Unmatched junction bases numbered 4, after V lost 2 bases and J lost 1 base. The CDR3 is 17 residues long. DNA for the CDR3: TGTGCCAGCAGCGTTGGGACTAGCGGGGGAGCCCAAGAGACCCAGTACTTC. It encodes CASSVGTSGGAQETQYF.

The chain employs TRBV30 and TRBJ2-3; D is undetermined. Germline V gives CDR1 GTSNPN, CDR2 SVGIG (reference sequence). CDR3 length: 13 residues. V lost 5 bases, J lost 0 bases, and 9 bases lay in between. This CDR3 is CAWGDWSTDTQYF. In DNA form, the CDR3 reads TGTGCCTGGGGTGACTGGAGCACAGATACGCAGTATTTT.

The chain recombines TRBV2 with TRBJ1-5; 7 bases agree with TRBD1. Germline V gene sequence: CDR1 SNHLY, CDR2 FYNNEI. The CDR3 extends over 15 amino acids. V was clipped by 5 bases and J by 2 bases; unmatched bases: 6. The CDR3 is CASSFQGEGNQPQHF. The CDR3 DNA is TGTGCCAGCAGTTTTCAGGGGGAAGGCAATCAGCCCCAGCATTTT. Full variable domain (outside the CDR3, taken from reference TRBV2 and TRBJ1-5): EPEVTQTPSHQVTQMGQEVILRCVPISNHLYFYWYRQILGQKVEFLVSFYNNEISEKSEIFDDQFSVERPDGSNFTLKIRSTKLEDSAMYFCASSFQGEGNQPQHFGDGTRLSIL.

The V call is TRBV10-1, the J call TRBJ1-1; D gene uncertain. CDR3 size: 19 residues. Germline loops: CDR1 WNHNN, CDR2 SYGVQD (reference sequence). Trimming took off 6 bases at V and 4 bases at J, with 30 bases between the two ends. The CDR3 here is CASSLTRTSAIFGSTEAFF. In DNA, the CDR3 is TGCGCCAGCAGCCTAACAAGAACGTCAGCCATTTTTGGGAGCACTGAAGCTTTCTTT.

This chain connects TRBV7-9 to TRBJ1-5; D unclear. CDR3 length: 14 residues. V lost 1 base and J lost 4, with 8 bases in between. CDR1 and CDR2 from the germline V gene are SEHNR and FQNEAQ (reference sequence). CDR3 sequence (DNA): TGTGCCAGCAGCTTAGGGGCGACGAATCAGCCCCAGCATTTT. Translation gives CASSLGATNQPQHF.

This clone was counted a few times. The chain carries TRBV5-1 and TRBJ2-7, with TRBD1 identical over 9 bases. The CDR3 is 14 residues long. With 4 bases clipped from V and 6 bases from J, the junction kept 8 bases outside the gene matches. Germline V gives CDR1 SGHRS, CDR2 YFSETQ. CDR3: CASSPWDRVAEQYF. In DNA, the CDR3 is TGCGCCAGCAGCCCATGGGACAGGGTAGCCGAGCAGTACTTC.

The V and J genes are TRBV7-9 and TRBJ2-5; TRBD2 aligns across 7 bases. The CDR3 has 14 amino acids. V lost 7 bases, J lost 2 bases, and 7 bases stayed unmatched. Germline loops: CDR1 SEHNR, CDR2 FQNEAQ (reference sequence). The CDR3 nucleotides are TGTGCCAGCACCGGGTGGGGAGGGCAAGAGACCCAGTACTTC. Translating gives CASTGWGGQETQYF.

This chain connects TRBV6-6 to TRBJ1-4; D perhaps matches TRBD1 (6 bases). The CDR3 spans 14 residues. Germline V gene lookup returns CDR1 MNHNY and CDR2 SVGAGI (reference sequence). Trimming stripped 8 bases from V and 4 bases from J, with 14 bases between. This chain's CDR3 is CASGSRDNNEKLFF. The CDR3 nucleotides read TGTGCCAGCGGCTCCCGGGACAATAATGAAAAACTGTTTTTT.

This chain links TRBV2 with TRBJ1-4, with D unresolved. Germline V gene lookup returns CDR1 SNHLY and CDR2 FYNNEI. This CDR3 has 15 residues. V lost 4 bases to trimming and J lost 0 bases, with 9 bases between them. The CDR3 sequence is CASSVRLATNEKLFF. In DNA, the CDR3 is TGTGCCAGCAGTGTGCGGTTAGCAACTAATGAAAAACTGTTTTTT. Full variable domain (missing parts from reference TRBV2 and TRBJ1-4): EPEVTQTPSHQVTQMGQEVILRCVPISNHLYFYWYRQILGQKVEFLVSFYNNEISEKSEIFDDQFSVERPDGSNFTLKIRSTKLEDSAMYFCASSVRLATNEKLFFGSGTQLSVL.

The chain is built from TRBV18 and TRBJ2-6; D may be TRBD1 (6 bases). Trimming removed 6 bases at V and 1 base at J, with 10 bases between. The CDR3 runs to 15 residues. Germline V gene data show CDR1 as KGHSH and CDR2 as LQKENI. The DNA for the CDR3 is TGTGCCAGCTCCCCAACAGGGTCTGGGGCCAACGTCCTGACTTTC. Amino acid sequence: CASSPTGSGANVLTF.

The CDR3 sequence is CASSAGGSSGQETQYF. CDR3 nucleotide sequence: TGTGCCAGCAGCGCAGGCGGCTCTAGCGGCCAAGAGACCCAGTACTTC. The chain couples TRBV9 to TRBJ2-5, with TRBD2 identical over 7 bases. Germline values: CDR1 SGDLS, CDR2 YYNGEE. This CDR3 has 16 residues. The V gene end was trimmed by 3 bases and the J gene end by 1 base; junction bases not matched to a gene: 9.

This chain joins TRBV18 and TRBJ2-7; unclear D gene. Germline CDR1 and CDR2: KGHSH and LQKENI. This CDR3 spans 14 amino acids. Trimming left V 6 bases short and J 0 bases short, with 12 bases between. This CDR3 is CASSTAGFSYEQYF. CDR3 coding DNA: TGTGCCAGCTCCACCGCAGGATTCTCCTACGAGCAGTACTTC.

The V gene is TRBV19, the J gene TRBJ2-1; TRBD2 aligns across 11 bases. The germline gives CDR1 LNHDA, CDR2 SQIVND (reference sequence). With V trimmed by 8 bases and J by 4 bases, 7 bases remained unmatched. CDR3 length equals 15 residues. The CDR3 sequence: CASQTSGTLYNEQFF. DNA of the CDR3: TGTGCCAGTCAGACTAGCGGGACCCTTTACAATGAGCAGTTCTTC.

CDR3 nucleotides: TGTGCCAGCTCCCCAAGTAGCGTCGTTTATGAGACCCAGTACTTC. Translated: CASSPSSVVYETQYF. This chain uses TRBV3-1 (or the pseudogene TRBV3-2) with TRBJ2-5, with D possibly TRBD2 on 5 matching bases. V was pared by 8 bases and J by 5 bases, with 21 bases between. The CDR3 has 15 residues. Germline V gene sequence: CDR1 LGHDT, CDR2 YNNKEL (reference sequence).

The chain carries TRBV28 and TRBJ1-2, with 8 nucleotides matching TRBD1. The CDR3 covers 15 residues. The germline gives CDR1 MDHEN, CDR2 SYDVKM. The junction had 5 bases not matched to a gene; V was cut back by 3 bases and J by 2 bases. CDR3 in DNA: TGTGCCAGCAGTTTGGGACAGGCACAGAACTATGGCTACACCTTC. As protein: CASSLGQAQNYGYTF.

V usage is TRBV6-5 and J usage is TRBJ2-1; TRBD1 agrees at 9 bases. V gave up 8 bases and J gave up 8 bases; unmatched junction bases: 10. Germline CDR1 and CDR2: MNHEY and SVGAGI. The CDR3 loop spans 14 amino acids. The CDR3 sequence: CASGDRGLKDEQFF. CDR3 DNA: TGTGCCAGCGGAGACAGGGGGTTAAAGGATGAGCAGTTCTTC.

The chain has TRBV19 and TRBJ1-1, with no clear D. Germline loops: CDR1 LNHDA, CDR2 SQIVND (reference sequence). V lost 3 bases and J 5 bases, leaving 22 bases between the germline ends. The CDR3 covers 17 residues. DNA of the CDR3: TGTGCCAGTAGTATTCGGGGTTCCGAGGGCTACGGGACTGAAGCTTTCTTT. Translated: CASSIRGSEGYGTEAFF.

The chain combines TRBV4-1 with TRBJ2-5; a weak D match, TRBD2 (6 bases). The V and J ends lost 2 bases and 5 bases respectively, with 15 bases between them. CDR1 is MGHRA and CDR2 is YSYEKL in the germline V gene. The CDR3 consists of 15 residues. CDR3 sequence (DNA): TGCGCCAGCAGCCAAATGGACTCCCGGGGGGAGACCCAGTACTTC. Translating gives CASSQMDSRGETQYF.

J is TRBJ1-1 and V is TRBV9, with D hard to call. The CDR3 is made up of 14 amino acids. Germline V lookup: CDR1 SGDLS, CDR2 YYNGEE. The germline V and J ends were trimmed by 0 bases and 7 bases, with 13 bases remaining between them. The CDR3 spells CASSVATGSLEAFF. CDR3 DNA: TGTGCCAGCAGCGTAGCTACGGGGAGTCTTGAAGCTTTCTTT.

This clone was seen a handful of times. The CDR3 DNA reads TGTGCCAGCAGCTTATGGGGACTTGATTACGAGCAGTACTTC. This sequence encodes CASSLWGLDYEQYF. This chain uses TRBV7-2 with TRBJ2-7, with D perhaps TRBD2 (6 bases). Trimming took 2 bases from V and 4 from J, leaving 12 bases between them. CDR1 and CDR2 (germline): SGHTA, FQGNSA. The CDR3 extends over 14 amino acids.

The rearrangement links TRBV7-3 to TRBJ2-5; D is perhaps TRBD2 (6 bases). CDR1 is SGHTA and CDR2 is FQGTGA in the germline V gene. Trimming took 3 bases from V and 3 from J, leaving 8 bases between them. The CDR3 totals 13 residues. CDR3 in DNA: TGTGCCAGCAGCTTGGGACTTAAAGAGACCCAGTACTTC. Amino acid sequence: CASSLGLKETQYF.

This clone was counted a few times. This rearrangement joins TRBV27 to TRBJ1-1; 7 positions match TRBD1. Germline V gene data show CDR1 as MNHEY and CDR2 as SMNVEV (reference sequence). CDR3 length equals 14 residues. V was pared by 5 bases and J by 11 bases, with 14 bases of the junction left unmatched. The CDR3 loop reads CASSTAQGLPGAFF. The CDR3 bases are TGTGCCAGCAGTACGGCACAGGGGCTCCCTGGGGCTTTCTTT.

The chain employs TRBV18 and TRBJ1-2; TRBD1 matches at 7 bases. Germline CDR1 KGHSH, CDR2 LQKENI. CDR3 length: 12 residues. The ends lost 6 bases at V and 8 bases at J; junction bases unmatched: 6. The CDR3 nucleotides are TGTGCCAGCTCCGAGGGGGCGCGGGGCTACACCTTC. Translated, it gives CASSEGARGYTF.

The sample holds one count of this clone. This chain links TRBV5-1 with TRBJ2-2; 7 bases match TRBD2. From germline, CDR1 is SGHRS and CDR2 YFSETQ. Germline trimming cut 0 bases from V and 1 base from J; bases unmatched to any gene: 6. The CDR3 runs to 17 residues. The CDR3 is CASSLAGRVQNTGELFF. The CDR3 nucleotides are TGCGCCAGCAGCTTGGCAGGGAGGGTCCAGAACACCGGGGAGCTGTTTTTT.

This chain connects TRBV12-5 to TRBJ2-3; 8 bases match TRBD2. The germline gives CDR1 LGHNT, CDR2 FRNRAP. Unmatched junction bases numbered 2, after V lost 1 base and J lost 5 bases. The CDR3 extends over 14 amino acids. In DNA, the CDR3 is TGTGCTAGTGGTTTGGCCGGGACTAGAGATACGCAGTATTTT. This sequence encodes CASGLAGTRDTQYF.

The J gene is TRBJ1-5, the V gene TRBV10-1, with 9 bases matching TRBD1. The CDR3 loop spans 12 amino acids. Trimming took 8 bases from V and 4 from J; bases not matched to a gene: 0. Germline values: CDR1 WNHNN, CDR2 SYGVQD (reference sequence). CDR3 nucleotides: TGCGCCAGCGGACAGGGGAATCAGCCCCAGCATTTT. The encoded protein is CASGQGNQPQHF.

The J gene is TRBJ2-2, the V gene TRBV28; 10 bases agree with TRBD1. The CDR3 contains 13 residues. The germline gives CDR1 MDHEN, CDR2 SYDVKM. The trim removed 8 bases at V and 7 bases at J, leaving 4 bases unmatched. CDR3 protein: CASHGTGVGELFF. In DNA, the CDR3 is TGTGCCAGCCACGGGACAGGGGTCGGGGAGCTGTTTTTT.

This chain joins TRBV4-2 and TRBJ1-1; no clear D gene. Germline V gives CDR1 LGHNA, CDR2 YNFKEQ. Trimming left V 7 bases short and J 1 base short, with 19 bases between. The CDR3 contains 16 residues. CDR3: CASTLGWRTTNTEAFF. In nucleotides, the CDR3 is TGTGCCAGCACCCTGGGGTGGAGGACCACGAACACTGAAGCTTTCTTT.

The rearrangement uses TRBV6-1 and TRBJ2-7; 8 positions match TRBD1. V lost 3 bases to trimming and J lost 5 bases; unmatched junction nucleotides: 9. The germline CDR1 and CDR2 sequences are MNHNS and SASEGT. The CDR3 is made up of 15 amino acids. The DNA of the CDR3 is TGTGCCAGCAGTGATGAGGACAGGGCCCCCGACGAGCAGTACTTC. Amino acid sequence: CASSDEDRAPDEQYF.